The 28 T cell receptor beta chains presented below share a single source sample, sequenced in a study of cytomegalovirus exposure and HLA in healthy donors. The PCR had 60 Vbeta and 13 Jbeta primers. TCRdb's table, derived via immunoSEQ multiplex PCR, lists solely in-frame clones and lacks some. The sample contains about 140,000 clones, approximately 70% of which appear only once. Material for sequencing was PBMCs. These receptors all stem from a woman in her fifties or sixties in good health and CMV-seronegative.

The chain recombines TRBV10-3 with TRBJ2-5; possible D gene TRBD2, 6 bases. The length of the CDR3 is 12 residues. Germline CDR1 ENHRY, CDR2 SYGVKD. The ends were cut back, 4 bases at V and 3 bases at J, with 6 bases in the middle. The CDR3 region is CAISAGEETQYF. DNA of the CDR3: TGTGCCATCAGTGCGGGGGAAGAGACCCAGTACTTC.

The chain combines TRBV7-3 with TRBJ2-5; D perhaps matches TRBD2 (7 bases). The V and J ends lost 5 bases and 5 bases respectively, with 18 bases between them. Germline loops: CDR1 SGHTA, CDR2 FQGTGA. The CDR3 is 15 amino acids. As DNA, the CDR3 is TGTGCCAGCAGCCCTAGGGGGGGAGTCGGGGAGACCCAGTACTTC. It codes for CASSPRGGVGETQYF. The whole variable domain, remainder taken from reference TRBV7-3 and TRBJ2-5, is GAGVSQTPSNKVTEKGKYVELRCDPISGHTALYWYRQSLGQGPEFLIYFQGTGAADDSGLPNDRFFAVRPEGSVSTLKIQRTERGDSAVYLCASSPRGGVGETQYFGPGTRLLVL.

The chain recombines TRBV7-5 with TRBJ2-4; TRBD1, the D gene given by the table, was not confirmed from the DNA. TRBV7-5 has pseudogene status. The CDR3 spans 18 residues. The CDR3 DNA reads as TGTGTCAGAAGCTTAGGCTGGCCCTCGTTTCTGGCCAAAAACATTCAGTACTTC. This sequence encodes CVRSLGWPSFLAKNIQYF.

This clone turned up a few times. The V and J genes are TRBV10-3 and TRBJ2-2; 8 bases are a match to TRBD1. This CDR3 spans 15 amino acids. The germline V gene encodes CDR1 ENHRY and CDR2 SYGVKD. V was pared by 6 bases and J by 5 bases, with 8 bases of the junction left unmatched. The CDR3 is CAIREDRGRTGELFF. In DNA form, the CDR3 reads TGTGCCATCAGGGAAGACAGGGGTAGGACCGGGGAGCTGTTTTTT.

This clone came up many times. The V call is TRBV10-3, the J call TRBJ2-2; D may be TRBD1 (6 bases). Germline lookup yields CDR1 ENHRY and CDR2 SYGVKD. Trimming pared 10 bases from V and 5 bases from J, leaving 20 bases between. The CDR3 is made up of 15 amino acids. CDR3 protein: CATQGRLTETGELFF. The DNA for the CDR3 is TGTGCCACTCAGGGGAGACTGACTGAAACCGGGGAGCTGTTTTTT.

V gene TRBV7-8 combines with J gene TRBJ2-5; D is unresolved. Trimming pared 6 bases from V and 5 bases from J, leaving 10 bases between. The length of the CDR3 is 12 residues. CDR1 is SGHVS, CDR2 FQNEAQ, per germline. The CDR3 loop reads CASRRGGETQYF. CDR3 coding DNA: TGTGCCAGCAGAAGAGGTGGCGAGACCCAGTACTTC.

CDR3 DNA: TGTGCCAGCAGCTCTAGCGGGAGGGCCGGTGAGCAGTTCTTC. The encoded protein is CASSSSGRAGEQFF. This chain uses TRBV13 with TRBJ2-1, with 12 bases matching TRBD2. CDR1 is PRHDT, CDR2 FYEKMQ, per germline (reference sequence). Losses at the gene ends were 4 bases for V and 9 bases for J; bases not matched to a gene: 4. The length of the CDR3 is 14 residues.

CDR3 sequence reads: CASSQDYGEETQYF. The CDR3, as DNA: TGTGCCAGCAGCCAAGACTACGGGGAAGAGACCCAGTACTTC. The chain carries TRBV4-2 and TRBJ2-5, with a tentative D call TRBD2 (5 bases). With 0 bases removed from V and 3 bases from J, the gap between germline ends came to 8 bases. This CDR3 has 14 amino acids. Germline loops: CDR1 LGHNA, CDR2 YNFKEQ.

At least ten counts were recorded for this clone. V is TRBV10-3 and J is TRBJ2-1; D gene uncertain. The CDR3 has 12 residues. Germline V gene sequence: CDR1 ENHRY, CDR2 SYGVKD. The germline V and J ends were trimmed by 8 bases and 5 bases, with 10 bases remaining between them. The CDR3, as DNA: TGTGCCATCGCACGGTTTAACAATGAGCAGTTCTTC. Translated, it gives CAIARFNNEQFF.

As DNA, the CDR3 is TGTGCCAGCAGTTCAGTAAACACCATATATTTT. Residues: CASSSVNTIYF. V gene TRBV6-5 combines with J gene TRBJ1-3, with D hard to call. The CDR3 consists of 11 residues. Trimming left V 4 bases short and J 6 bases short, with 4 bases between. Germline values: CDR1 MNHEY, CDR2 SVGAGI.

The chain couples TRBV6-5 to TRBJ2-1; no clear D gene. The CDR3 consists of 13 residues. Trimming shortened V by 7 bases and J by 10 bases, and 17 bases separated the two germline ends. In germline, CDR1 is MNHEY, CDR2 SVGAGI. DNA of the CDR3: TGTGCCAGCAATCCCCCTGGCGGCCGGGAGCAGTTCTTC. Amino acid sequence: CASNPPGGREQFF.

This clone was recorded a few times. This chain connects TRBV9 to TRBJ2-5, with 10 bases that match TRBD2. The germline V gene has CDR1 SGDLS and CDR2 YYNGEE. The CDR3 consists of 15 residues. The V segment lost 4 bases and the J segment 4 bases; nucleotides outside the gene matches: 7. The CDR3: CASSTSGGAVETQYF. CDR3 DNA: TGTGCCAGCAGCACAAGCGGGGGGGCCGTAGAGACCCAGTACTTC.

This chain connects TRBV5-5 to TRBJ1-5; D call uncertain. Deletions cut 0 bases from V and 1 base from J, with 8 bases between. Germline lookup yields CDR1 SGHKS and CDR2 YYEKEE (reference sequence). The CDR3 covers 15 residues. CDR3: CASSLDPRSNQPQHF. The CDR3 DNA reads TGTGCCAGCAGCTTGGATCCCAGAAGCAATCAGCCCCAGCATTTT.

This clone has just one count. This rearrangement joins TRBV28 to TRBJ1-2; 7 bases map to TRBD1. CDR1 is MDHEN, CDR2 SYDVKM, per germline. Trimming removed 8 bases from V and 3 bases from J; junction bases left unmatched: 12. This CDR3 is 15 amino acids long. CDR3 sequence: CASLGQTQNYYGYTF. The CDR3 DNA follows: TGTGCCAGCCTGGGACAGACCCAAAATTACTATGGCTACACCTTC.

This rearrangement joins TRBV11-3 to TRBJ2-3; the D gene is possibly TRBD2 (6 bases). V was trimmed by 1 base and J by 6 bases, leaving 11 bases between them. CDR1 and CDR2 (germline): SGHNT, YENEEA. CDR3 length: 14 amino acids. CDR3 amino acids: CASSLGAREDTQYF. The CDR3 nucleotides are TGTGCCAGCAGCTTAGGCGCACGGGAGGATACGCAGTATTTT.

This rearrangement joins TRBV7-9 to TRBJ2-3; D is possibly TRBD2 (6 bases). This CDR3 region has 17 residues. Per germline, CDR1 SEHNR and CDR2 FQNEAQ (reference sequence). Between the trimmed V and J ends, which lost 5 bases and 2 bases, there was a span of 20 bases. CDR3 DNA sequence: TGTGCCAGCAGCCCTCTAGGAGGGCGGGGCGACACAGATACGCAGTATTTT. Amino acids: CASSPLGGRGDTDTQYF. The variable domain in full, completed from reference TRBV7-9 and TRBJ2-3, reads DTGVSQNPRHKITKRGQNVTFRCDPISEHNRLYWYRQTLGQGPEFLTYFQNEAQLEKSRLLSDRFSAERPKGSFSTLEIQRTEQGDSAMYLCASSPLGGRGDTDTQYFGPGTRLTVL.

The V call is TRBV7-2, the J call TRBJ1-4; D is perhaps TRBD1 (5 bases). Per germline, CDR1 SGHTA and CDR2 FQGNSA. CDR3 length: 13 amino acids. V was cut by 2 bases and J by 11 bases, with 12 bases left in between. The CDR3 nucleotides read TGTGCCAGCAGCTTACTAGGGGCGGAGAAACTGTTTTTT. Residues: CASSLLGAEKLFF.

The rearrangement links TRBV5-1 to TRBJ2-5; TRBD2 matches 8 bases. The CDR3 sequence is 17 residues long. From germline, CDR1 is SGHRS and CDR2 YFSETQ. J lost 5 bases, V lost 3 bases, and 15 bases had no gene match. CDR3 in DNA: TGCGCCAGCAGCTCCGGATTAAGCGGGGGCCGAGGGGAGACCCAGTACTTC. Residues: CASSSGLSGGRGETQYF.

The V call is TRBV20-1, the J call TRBJ2-5, with D maybe TRBD2 (7 bases). Deletions cut 3 bases from V and 6 bases from J, with 8 bases between. The length of the CDR3 is 11 residues. Germline V CDR1 and CDR2: DFQATT, SNEGSKA (reference sequence). CDR3 residues: CSARGGQTQYF. Here the CDR3 DNA reads TGCAGTGCTAGGGGGGGGCAGACCCAGTACTTC.

The CDR3 protein is CASSRRGGSGNTIYF. In DNA, the CDR3 is TGTGCCAGCAGCCGCCGCGGGGGTTCTGGAAACACCATATATTTT. The chain joins TRBV7-2 to TRBJ1-3; possibly TRBD1 for D (5 bases). Trimming stripped 5 bases from V and 1 base from J, with 12 bases between. There are 15 residues in the CDR3. Germline CDR1 is SGHTA and CDR2 is FQGNSA.

The CDR3 spells CASSIERGLGNNEQFF. Here the CDR3 DNA reads TGTGCCAGTAGTATAGAGCGGGGACTAGGGAACAATGAGCAGTTCTTC. This chain links TRBV19 with TRBJ2-1; 8 nucleotides match TRBD2. The CDR3 loop spans 16 amino acids. Germline CDR1 is LNHDA and CDR2 is SQIVND (reference sequence). Unmatched junction bases numbered 6, after V lost 0 bases and J lost 5 bases.

This clone rates as medium-sized (0.01 to 0.1%). The rearrangement joins TRBV4-1 to TRBJ2-7; 7 positions match TRBD1. Germline CDR1 is MGHRA and CDR2 is YSYEKL. The V gene end was trimmed by 0 bases and the J gene end by 2 bases; junction bases not matched to a gene: 1. CDR3 length: 14 amino acids. Here the CDR3 reads CASSQETGAYEQYF. The CDR3 nucleotides are TGCGCCAGCAGCCAAGAAACAGGGGCCTACGAGCAGTACTTC.

This CDR3 reads CASSSRQAVNYGYTF. The CDR3 bases are TGTGCCAGCAGTTCCCGACAGGCGGTTAACTATGGCTACACCTTC. This chain links TRBV27 with TRBJ1-2, with D possibly being TRBD1 (6 bases). Germline CDR1 MNHEY, CDR2 SMNVEV (reference sequence). The CDR3 spans 15 residues. V was clipped by 4 bases and J by 1 base, with 13 bases between them.

CDR3 nucleotide sequence: TGTGCCAGCAGCTTAGGGACTAGATCCTACGAGCAGTACTTC. Translating gives CASSLGTRSYEQYF. This sequence joins TRBV7-2 and TRBJ2-7, with TRBD2 matching over 7 bases. This CDR3 comprises 14 residues. V lost 1 base, J lost 1 base, and 1 base stayed unmatched. The germline V gene encodes CDR1 SGHTA and CDR2 FQGNSA.

Here the CDR3 DNA reads TGTGCCAGCCGACGGACTAGTGGTAACACCGGGGAGCTGTTTTTT. Its protein is CASRRTSGNTGELFF. The rearrangement links TRBV6-6 to TRBJ2-2; TRBD2 agrees at 7 bases. Germline assignment: CDR1 MNHNY and CDR2 SVGAGI (reference sequence). The J segment lost 2 bases and the V segment lost 8 bases, leaving 8 bases of the junction unmatched. The CDR3 has 15 residues.

The sample holds a few counts of this clone. V gene TRBV9 combines with J gene TRBJ2-5; 8 bases map to TRBD1. J was trimmed by 5 bases and V by 5 bases; bases with no gene match: 11. The germline CDR1 and CDR2 sequences are SGDLS and YYNGEE. The CDR3 sequence is 15 residues long. In DNA form, the CDR3 reads TGTGCCAGCAGTAAAAGGCAGGGGGCGGGCGAGACCCAGTACTTC. Translating gives CASSKRQGAGETQYF.

The rearrangement links TRBV19 to TRBJ1-5, with D possibly being TRBD1 (5 bases). The germline gives CDR1 LNHDA, CDR2 SQIVND (reference sequence). The CDR3 totals 15 residues. V was clipped by 2 bases and J by 1 base, with 9 bases between them. CDR3 residues: CASSIIGGSNQPQHF. In DNA form, the CDR3 reads TGTGCCAGTAGTATAATTGGGGGGAGCAATCAGCCCCAGCATTTT. Drawing the rest from reference TRBV19 and TRBJ1-5, the complete variable domain is DGGITQSPKYLFRKEGQNVTLSCEQNLNHDAMYWYRQDPGQGLRLIYYSQIVNDFQKGDIAEGYSVSREKKESFPLTVTSAQKNPTAFYLCASSIIGGSNQPQHFGDGTRLSIL.

The chain carries TRBV7-2 and TRBJ2-2, with 9 positions matching TRBD2. There are 16 residues in the CDR3. Trimming cost V 5 bases and J 5 bases; bases outside gene matches: 9. Germline lookup yields CDR1 SGHTA and CDR2 FQGNSA. The CDR3 protein is CASSTARTSVTGELFF. CDR3 sequence (DNA): TGTGCCAGCAGCACAGCACGGACTAGCGTAACCGGGGAGCTGTTTTTT.